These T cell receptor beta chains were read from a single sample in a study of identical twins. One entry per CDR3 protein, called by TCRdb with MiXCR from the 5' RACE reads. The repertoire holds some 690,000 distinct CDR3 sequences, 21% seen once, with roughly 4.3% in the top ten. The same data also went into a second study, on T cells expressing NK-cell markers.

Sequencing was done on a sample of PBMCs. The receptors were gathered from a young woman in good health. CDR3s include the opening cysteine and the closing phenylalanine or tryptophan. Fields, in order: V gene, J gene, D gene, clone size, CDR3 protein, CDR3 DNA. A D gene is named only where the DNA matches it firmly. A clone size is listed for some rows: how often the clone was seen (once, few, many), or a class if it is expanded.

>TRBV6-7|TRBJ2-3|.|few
CASSNPRRGRTDTQYF
TGTGCCAGCAGTAACCCACGCAGGGGCCGCACAGATACGCAGTATTTT
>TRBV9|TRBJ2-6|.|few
CASSVGGTTGANVLTF
TGTGCCAGCAGCGTAGGGGGGACAACTGGGGCCAACGTCCTGACTTTC
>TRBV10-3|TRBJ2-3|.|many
CAISEMGPDTQYF
TGTGCCATCAGTGAGATGGGACCAGATACGCAGTATTTT
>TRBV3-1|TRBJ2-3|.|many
CASSSGFTDTQYF
TGTGCCAGCAGTAGCGGATTTACAGATACGCAGTATTTT
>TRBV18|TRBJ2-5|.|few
CASSPPAGTQYF
TGTGCCAGCTCACCACCCGCCGGGACCCAGTACTTC
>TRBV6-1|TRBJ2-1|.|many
CATRGPHNEQFF
TGTGCCACGCGGGGGCCCCACAATGAGCAGTTCTTC
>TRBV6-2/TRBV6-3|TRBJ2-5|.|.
CASSWELRPGVVPQETQYF
TGTGCCAGCAGTTGGGAGCTGAGGCCGGGAGTGGTACCCCAAGAGACCCAGTACTTC
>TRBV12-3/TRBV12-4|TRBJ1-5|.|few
CASSFSDYSNQPQHF
TGTGCCAGCAGCTTTTCGGATTATAGCAATCAGCCCCAGCATTTT
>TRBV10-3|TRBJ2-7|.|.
CAISDPDILLYEQYF
TGTGCCATCAGTGACCCGGACATACTCCTCTACGAGCAGTACTTC
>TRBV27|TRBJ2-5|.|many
CASSGSGQETQYF
TGTGCCAGCAGCGGCAGCGGACAAGAGACCCAGTACTTC
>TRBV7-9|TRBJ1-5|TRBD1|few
CASSRGTALNQPQHF
TGTGCCAGCAGCCGCGGGACAGCCCTGAATCAGCCCCAGCATTTT
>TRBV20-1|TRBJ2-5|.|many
CSASPTGTIATQYF
TGCAGTGCTAGCCCCACAGGGACTATTGCGACCCAGTACTTC
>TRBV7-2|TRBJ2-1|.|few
CASSGQGRNEQFF
TGTGCCAGCAGCGGTCAGGGGAGGAATGAGCAGTTCTTC
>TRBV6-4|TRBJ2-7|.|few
CASSLGQSSSYEQYF
TGTGCCAGCAGCCTCGGACAGAGCAGCTCCTACGAGCAGTACTTC
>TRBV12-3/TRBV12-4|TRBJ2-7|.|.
CASSFQAGTYEQYF
TGTGCCAGCAGTTTTCAAGCCGGGACCTACGAGCAGTACTTC
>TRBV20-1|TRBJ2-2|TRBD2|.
CSARRLAGGPDTGELFF
TGCAGTGCTAGACGGCTAGCGGGGGGCCCCGACACCGGGGAGCTGTTTTTT
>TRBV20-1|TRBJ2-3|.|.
CSAGYRDVRADTQYF
TGCAGTGCTGGGTATAGGGACGTTCGCGCAGATACGCAGTATTTT
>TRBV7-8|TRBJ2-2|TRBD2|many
CASSLVLAGGGELFF
TGTGCCAGCAGCTTAGTACTAGCGGGAGGCGGGGAGCTGTTTTTT
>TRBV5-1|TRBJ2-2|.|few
CASSLSGLDVGELFF
TGCGCCAGCAGCTTGTCAGGGTTGGACGTCGGGGAGCTGTTTTTT
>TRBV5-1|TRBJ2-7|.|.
CASSWRTDRYEQYF
TGCGCCAGCAGCTGGCGGACGGATCGCTACGAGCAGTACTTC
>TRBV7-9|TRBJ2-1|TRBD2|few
CASSPASGGASYNEQFF
TGTGCCAGCAGCCCAGCTAGCGGGGGAGCTTCCTACAATGAGCAGTTCTTC
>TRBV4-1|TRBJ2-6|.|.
CASSLSGRYFSGANVLTF
TGCGCCAGCAGCCTTTCGGGACGGTACTTCTCTGGGGCCAACGTCCTGACTTTC
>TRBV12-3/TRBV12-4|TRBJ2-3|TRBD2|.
CAFSLERRLAGGLTDTQYF
TGTGCCTTCAGTTTAGAGAGGCGGCTAGCGGGGGGGCTAACAGATACGCAGTATTTT
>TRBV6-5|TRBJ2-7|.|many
CASSYLPYSYEQYF
TGTGCCAGCAGTTACCTGCCATACTCCTACGAGCAGTACTTC
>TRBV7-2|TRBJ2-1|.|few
CASSFGWIEQFF
TGTGCCAGCAGCTTCGGCTGGATTGAGCAGTTCTTC
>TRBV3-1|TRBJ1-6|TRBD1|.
CASSRAGQGGSPLHF
TGTGCCAGCAGCCGAGCGGGACAGGGAGGTTCACCCCTCCACTTT
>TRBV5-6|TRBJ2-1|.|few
CASSFNRGGSYNEQFF
TGTGCCAGCAGCTTTAATAGGGGAGGCTCCTACAATGAGCAGTTCTTC
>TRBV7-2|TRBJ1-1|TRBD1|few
CASGRDRDTEAFF
TGTGCCAGCGGCCGAGACAGGGACACTGAAGCTTTCTTT
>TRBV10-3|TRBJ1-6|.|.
CAISESGQGNSPLHF
TGTGCCATCAGTGAGTCGGGACAAGGAAATTCACCCCTCCACTTT
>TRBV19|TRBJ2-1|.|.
CASSMGFNMNEQFF
TGTGCCAGTAGTATGGGATTCAACATGAATGAGCAGTTCTTC
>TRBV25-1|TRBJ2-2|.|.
CASSELGSPYTGELFF
TGTGCCAGCAGTGAATTAGGATCCCCTTACACCGGGGAGCTGTTTTTT
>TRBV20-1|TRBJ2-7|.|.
CSARDRDGDYEQYF
TGCAGTGCTAGGGACCGGGACGGAGACTACGAGCAGTACTTC
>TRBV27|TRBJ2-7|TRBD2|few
CASKKSASGGAHTYEQYF
TGTGCCAGCAAAAAATCGGCTAGCGGGGGGGCCCATACCTACGAGCAGTACTTC
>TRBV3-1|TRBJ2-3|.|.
CASSHGSTDTQYF
TGTGCCAGCAGCCATGGAAGCACAGATACGCAGTATTTT
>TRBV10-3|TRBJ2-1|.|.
CAISPNNEQFF
TGTGCCATCAGCCCCAACAATGAGCAGTTCTTC
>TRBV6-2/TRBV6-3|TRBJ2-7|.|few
CASSWFYEQYF
TGTGCCAGCAGTTGGTTTTACGAGCAGTACTTC
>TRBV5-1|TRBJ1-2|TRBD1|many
CATNLGSGTGNGYTF
TGCGCCACCAATCTAGGGTCCGGGACAGGGAACGGCTACACCTTC
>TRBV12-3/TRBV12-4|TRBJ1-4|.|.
CASSLAPRYGGEKLFF
TGTGCCAGCAGTTTAGCGCCAAGATATGGGGGTGAAAAACTGTTTTTT
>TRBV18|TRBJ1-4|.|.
CASSPLVGTVNEKLFF
TGTGCCAGCTCACCACTCGTGGGGACGGTAAATGAAAAACTGTTTTTT
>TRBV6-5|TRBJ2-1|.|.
CASSYSISQGGHNEQFF
TGTGCCAGCAGTTACTCGATTTCGCAGGGTGGGCACAATGAGCAGTTCTTC
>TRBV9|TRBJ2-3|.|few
CASSVSGGPSTDTQYF
TGTGCCAGCAGCGTATCTGGGGGGCCTTCCACAGATACGCAGTATTTT
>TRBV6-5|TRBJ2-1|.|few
CASSYRGTPSSYNEQFF
TGTGCCAGCAGTTACCGTGGGACGCCCAGCTCCTACAATGAGCAGTTCTTC
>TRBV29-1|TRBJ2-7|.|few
CSAQTLGSYEQYF
TGCAGCGCACAAACCTTAGGGAGCTACGAGCAGTACTTC
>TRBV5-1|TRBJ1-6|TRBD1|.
CASSQGQGVKNSPLHF
TGCGCCAGCAGCCAGGGACAGGGAGTAAAGAATTCACCCCTCCACTTT